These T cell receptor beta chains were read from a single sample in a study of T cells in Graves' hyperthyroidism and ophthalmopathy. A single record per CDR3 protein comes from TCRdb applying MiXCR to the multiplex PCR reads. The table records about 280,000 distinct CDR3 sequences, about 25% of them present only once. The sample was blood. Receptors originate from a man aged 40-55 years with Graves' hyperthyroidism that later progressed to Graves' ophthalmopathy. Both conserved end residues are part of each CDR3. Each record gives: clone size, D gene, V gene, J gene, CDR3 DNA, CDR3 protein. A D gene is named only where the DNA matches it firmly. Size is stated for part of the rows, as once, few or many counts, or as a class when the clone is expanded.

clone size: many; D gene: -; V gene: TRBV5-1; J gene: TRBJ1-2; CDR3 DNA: TGCGCCAGCAGCCCGGACACAGAGGGCTATGGCTACACCTTC; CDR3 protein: CASSPDTEGYGYTF
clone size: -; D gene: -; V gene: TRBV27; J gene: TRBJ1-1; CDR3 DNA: TGTGCCAGCAGTTTATTTGGAGTATTAGGCACTGAAGCTTTCTTT; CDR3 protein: CASSLFGVLGTEAFF
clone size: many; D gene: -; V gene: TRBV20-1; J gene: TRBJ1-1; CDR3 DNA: TGCAGCGGCAGGCGCGAGGTGAACACTGAAGCTTTCTTT; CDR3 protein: CSGRREVNTEAFF
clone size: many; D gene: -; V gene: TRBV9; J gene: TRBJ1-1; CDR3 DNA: TGTGCCAGCAGCTTGTCGACAGGCTCGAGGGCTTTCTTT; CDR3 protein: CASSLSTGSRAFF
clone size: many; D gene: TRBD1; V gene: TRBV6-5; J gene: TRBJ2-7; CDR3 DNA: TGTGCCAGCAGAACCGGGACAGCCAACTACGAGCAGTACTTC; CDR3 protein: CASRTGTANYEQYF
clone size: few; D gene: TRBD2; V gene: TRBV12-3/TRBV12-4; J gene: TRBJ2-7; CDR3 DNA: TGTGCCAGCAGTCCGACAGGACTAGCGGGAGGGTACGAGCAGTACTTC; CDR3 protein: CASSPTGLAGGYEQYF
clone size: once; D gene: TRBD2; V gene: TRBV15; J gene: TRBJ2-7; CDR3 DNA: TGTGCCACCAGCAAGGGACTAGCGGGAGGGCCCAACGAGCAGTACTTC; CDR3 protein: CATSKGLAGGPNEQYF
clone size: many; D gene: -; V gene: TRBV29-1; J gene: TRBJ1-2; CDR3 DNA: TGCAGCCTCCGGGACGCTGGCTATGGCTACACCTTC; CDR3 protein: CSLRDAGYGYTF
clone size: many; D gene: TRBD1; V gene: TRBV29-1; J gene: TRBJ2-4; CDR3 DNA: TGCAGCGTCCAACAGGGGTCAGCCAAAAACATTCAGTACTTC; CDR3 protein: CSVQQGSAKNIQYF
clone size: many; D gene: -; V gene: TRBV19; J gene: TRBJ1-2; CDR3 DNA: TGTGCCAGTGATGCCGGGACACCAAACTATGGCTACACCTTC; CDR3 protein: CASDAGTPNYGYTF
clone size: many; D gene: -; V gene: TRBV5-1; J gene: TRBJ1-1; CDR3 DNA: TGCGCCAGCAGCTTTGTCTCTCAGAACACTGAAGCTTTCTTT; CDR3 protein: CASSFVSQNTEAFF
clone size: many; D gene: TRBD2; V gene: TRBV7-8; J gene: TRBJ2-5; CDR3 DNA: TGTGCCAGCAGCTTAGCGCGTAGCGGGAGGGCGTACCAAGAGACCCAGTACTTC; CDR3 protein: CASSLARSGRAYQETQYF
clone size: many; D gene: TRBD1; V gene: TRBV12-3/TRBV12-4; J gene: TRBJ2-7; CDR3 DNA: TGTGCCAGCAGTTTAAGGGATCCCGGGACAGCTCTCTACGAGCAGTACTTC; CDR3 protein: CASSLRDPGTALYEQYF
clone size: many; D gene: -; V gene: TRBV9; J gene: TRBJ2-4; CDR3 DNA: TGTGCCAGCAGCGTAGGGGGATCCAAAAACATTCAGTACTTC; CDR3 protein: CASSVGGSKNIQYF
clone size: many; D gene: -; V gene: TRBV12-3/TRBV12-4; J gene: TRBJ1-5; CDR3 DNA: TGTGCCAGCAGATCCGGACATGCGGGCAATCAGCCCCAGCATTTT; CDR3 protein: CASRSGHAGNQPQHF
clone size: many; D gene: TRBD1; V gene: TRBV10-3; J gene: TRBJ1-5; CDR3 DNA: TGTGCCATCAGCTCGGGACAGGGGAAAAATAGCAATCAGCCCCAGCATTTT; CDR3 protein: CAISSGQGKNSNQPQHF
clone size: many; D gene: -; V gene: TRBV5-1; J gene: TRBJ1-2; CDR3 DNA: TGCGCCAGCAGCATCCAACAGGGTCCTAACTATGGCTACACCTTC; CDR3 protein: CASSIQQGPNYGYTF
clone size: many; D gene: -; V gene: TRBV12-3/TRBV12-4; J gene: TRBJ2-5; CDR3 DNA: TGTGCCAGCACCACCGGGCTAGCTGAGACCCAGTACTTC; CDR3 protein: CASTTGLAETQYF
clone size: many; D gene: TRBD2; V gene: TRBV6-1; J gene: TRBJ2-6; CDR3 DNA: TGTGCCAGCAGTGCATCATTAGCGGGAGTCGCCTCTGGGGCCAACGTCCTGACTTTC; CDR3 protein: CASSASLAGVASGANVLTF
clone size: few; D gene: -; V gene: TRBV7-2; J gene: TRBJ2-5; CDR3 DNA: TGTGCCAGCAGCTTAGGACTAGTCGAGCAAGAGACCCAGTACTTC; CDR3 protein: CASSLGLVEQETQYF
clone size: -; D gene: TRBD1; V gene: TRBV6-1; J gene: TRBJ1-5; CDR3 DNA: TGTGCCAGCAGTGGCGGACAGGGGGCAAGCAATCAGCCCCAGCATTTT; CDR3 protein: CASSGGQGASNQPQHF
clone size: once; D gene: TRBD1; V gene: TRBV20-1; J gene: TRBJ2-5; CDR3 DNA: TGCAGTGCCCGCGGGACAGGGGGTCAAGAGACCCAGTACTTC; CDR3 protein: CSARGTGGQETQYF
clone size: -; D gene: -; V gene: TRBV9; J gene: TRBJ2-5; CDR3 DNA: TGTGCCAGCAGCGTGGGCAGGAGGCAAGAGACCCAGTACTTC; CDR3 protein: CASSVGRRQETQYF
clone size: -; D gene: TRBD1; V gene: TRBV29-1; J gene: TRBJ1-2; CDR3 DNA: TGCAGCGTCCATGGGACAGGGATGTTCTACACCTTC; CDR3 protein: CSVHGTGMFYTF
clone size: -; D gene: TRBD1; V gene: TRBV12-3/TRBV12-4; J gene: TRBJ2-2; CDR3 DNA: TGTGCCAGCAGTTCCGGGACAGGGGGCACCGGGGAGCTGTTTTTT; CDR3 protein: CASSSGTGGTGELFF
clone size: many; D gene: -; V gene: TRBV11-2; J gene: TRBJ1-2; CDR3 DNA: TGTGCCAGCAGCTTAGTTGGGGTGGTTGGGGGCTACACCTTC; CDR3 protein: CASSLVGVVGGYTF
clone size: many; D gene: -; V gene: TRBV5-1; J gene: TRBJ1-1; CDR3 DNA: TGCGCCAGCAGTCGGGGCACCACTGAAGCTTTCTTT; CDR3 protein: CASSRGTTEAFF